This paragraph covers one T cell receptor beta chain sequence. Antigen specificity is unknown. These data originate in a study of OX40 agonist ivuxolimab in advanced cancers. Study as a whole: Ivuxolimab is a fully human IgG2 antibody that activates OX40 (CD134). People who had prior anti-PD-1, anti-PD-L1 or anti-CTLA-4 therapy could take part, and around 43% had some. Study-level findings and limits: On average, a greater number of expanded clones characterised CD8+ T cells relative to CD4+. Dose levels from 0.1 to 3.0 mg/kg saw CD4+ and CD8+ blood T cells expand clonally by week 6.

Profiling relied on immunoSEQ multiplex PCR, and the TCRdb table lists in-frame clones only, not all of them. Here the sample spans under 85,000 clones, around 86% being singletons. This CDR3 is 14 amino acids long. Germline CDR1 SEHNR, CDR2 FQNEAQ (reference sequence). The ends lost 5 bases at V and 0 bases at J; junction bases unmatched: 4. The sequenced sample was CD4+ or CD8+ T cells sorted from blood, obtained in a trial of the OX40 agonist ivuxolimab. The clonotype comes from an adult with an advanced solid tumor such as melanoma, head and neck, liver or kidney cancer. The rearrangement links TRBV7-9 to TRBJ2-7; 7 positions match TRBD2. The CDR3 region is CASSRAGSSYEQYF. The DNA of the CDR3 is TGTGCCAGCAGCCGAGCGGGGAGCTCCTACGAGCAGTACTTC.